This T cell receptor beta chain was observed in a study of beta chain features in type 1 diabetes (dated by TCRdb to 2017 to 2018). For context, the study as a whole: Mean age, gender distribution, total cell number and subset yield did not differ between patients and healthy donors. In the study, TCRB repertoires of sorted circulating CD4+ T cell subsets from recently diagnosed type 1 diabetes patients were compared with those of matched healthy donors. Regulatory and stem cell-like memory subsets were isolated from only 8 patients and about 8 healthy donors, whereas naive and central memory subsets came from all 30 or so donors. A total of 85 million to 110 million sorted cells were examined across all samples, and RNA yield correlated strongly with the number of cells per subset.

This clone was counted a few times. The antigen it binds to is not known. Base-call qualities are not available, and no considerably larger clone is one nucleotide away. The High Capacity cDNA Reverse Transcription Kit was used to reverse transcribe all of the isolated RNA, meaning that expressed TCRB transcripts were what got sequenced. Deep immunoSEQ sequencing was performed on naive, central memory and regulatory T cell samples, with an average of roughly 3.6 million total reads per sample. Sorted cells were lysed in RLT buffer and RNA was extracted with DNase-treated RNeasy Micro or Mini kits, depending on cell number. Each cell subset was processed on its own to prevent cross-contamination, while patient and healthy donor samples were processed together. The immunoSEQ multiplex PCR was used to amplify TCRB sequences from cDNA, yielding 87-bp fragments that span the CDR3 region. Amplicons were sequenced on the Illumina HiSeq platform. Turning to the authors' computational methods: Synthetic template baselines were used to correct PCR bias computationally, reads within Hamming distance 2 were collapsed, and singletons that could not be merged were discarded. Reads were aligned to IMGT to assign V, D and J genes, CDR3 length, and insertions or deletions at six rearrangement sites. Within each subset, clonotype counts were normalized to the number of sorted cells before true diversity and Gini coefficients were calculated with the tcR R package. Repertoire sharing was quantified using the overlap coefficient calculated on TCRB nucleotide sequences. Out-of-frame TCRB sequences from naive cells were analyzed as a proxy for the pre-selection repertoire. TCRdb obtained this table from immuneACCESS and retained in-frame rearrangements with V and J assigned. These tables miss some clones; where compared with another copy, unresolved V genes account for less than half of the shortfall, and the remainder is unexplained. The D gene and trimming were derived from the DNA, and the V and J assignments and clone size from that table. The sample table shows roughly 280,000 clones, and approximately 25% are seen once. The ten largest clonotypes hold roughly 0.011% of the sample.

From each donor, a single peripheral blood sample of about 116 mL on average was drawn into heparinised tubes. Using a panel that included CD45RO, CCR7, CD25, CD127, CD95 and CD27, naive, central memory, regulatory and stem cell-like memory CD4+ T cells were sorted on a BD FACSAria II. Every sorted population had a purity above 98%. Right away, PBMCs were isolated by Lymphoprep density gradient centrifugation and were stained directly, with no culture step. So that batch effects would be minimized, each experiment stained and sorted samples in pairs, pairing one healthy donor with one patient. Overall results and qualifications from the work: PCR might favor shorter templates, but patient and control samples were amplified and corrected together, so any skew would affect both groups equally. Naive, central memory and regulatory TCRB repertoires appeared to be more similar among patients than among healthy donors. Because cDNA was sequenced instead of genomic DNA, highly expressing activated cells could be over-represented, though the groups showed no difference in activation or CD3 levels. At VDJ recombination sites, type 1 diabetes patients had fewer insertions and more deleted nucleotides, which implies abnormalities in thymic rearrangement. HLA sub-analyses involved small numbers of individuals, so any influence of HLA type on TCRB rearrangement remained unresolved. In all four CD4+ subsets, TCRB CDR3 length was moderately but significantly shorter in type 1 diabetes patients.

The CDR3 holds 14 amino acids from the cysteine to the phenylalanine. The sequence is cut down to CDR3 DNA, 42 bases in frame from base 1. V loses 5 bases of germline sequence and J loses 4 bases, and the interval between the two ends is 12 bases. Based on the germline V gene, the CDR1 and CDR2 sequences are SGHTA and FQGTGA. The chain joins TRBV7-3 to TRBJ2-1; the D gene is not confidently resolved. The receptor comes from a woman aged 30 to 39 with type 1 diabetes. The sample taken for sequencing was naive CD4+ T cells from blood. What the cell subset or site label conveys for this sample: true naive CD4+ T cells. The CDR3 corresponds to CASSVDTRYNEQFF. The sequence in DNA is TGTGCCAGCAGCGTCGACACACGATACAATGAGCAGTTCTTC. The CDR3 plus the reference TRBV7-3 and TRBJ2-1 genes for the other parts give the full variable domain: GAGVSQTPSNKVTEKGKYVELRCDPISGHTALYWYRQSLGQGPEFLIYFQGTGAADDSGLPNDRFFAVRPEGSVSTLKIQRTERGDSAVYLCASSVDTRYNEQFFGPGTRLTVL.